One T cell receptor beta chain is described in this entry. No DNA is given; TCRdb re-called the 5' RACE reads and lists each CDR3 protein once. The sample totals hundreds of thousands of distinct CDR3 sequences. The data were taken from a study of T cells expressing NK-cell markers. Looking at the study overall: Sorted T-cell subsets CD3+CD56+NKG2C+, CD3+CD56+NKG2C- and CD3+CD56-NKG2C+ were TCR beta-sequenced.

The germline gives CDR1 SGDLS, CDR2 YYNGEE. This CDR3 is 15 amino acids long. The sequence derives from a man aged 18 to 69 in good health. Material for sequencing was blood T cells: a sorted CD56 or NKG2C T cell subset, CD4+ or CD8+ T cells, or bulk PBMC T cells (not recorded which). The J gene is TRBJ2-1, the V gene TRBV9. The CDR3 reads CASSVGTPSYNEQFF.